This T cell receptor (beta chain) originates from a study of blood T cell repertoires in COVID-19. TCRdb's table, derived via immunoSEQ multiplex PCR, lists solely in-frame clones and lacks some. The table includes 30,000 to 40,000 clones, 80% to 90% detected once. This CDR3 comprises 15 residues. V gave up 5 bases and J gave up 4 bases, with 16 bases separating them. The germline V gene encodes CDR1 KGHSH and CDR2 LQKENI. This clone occurred once. V and J are TRBV18 and TRBJ2-3; D is uncertain. The sample was peripheral blood. This clonotype was sampled from a woman older than 75 with active or convalescent COVID-19. CDR3 in amino acids: CASSWSQHASDTQYF. CDR3 bases: TGTGCCAGCTCATGGAGCCAACATGCGTCAGATACGCAGTATTTT.